Judged by abundance, the clone carrying this T cell receptor beta chain is medium-sized. This entry is derived from a study of blood T cell repertoires in COVID-19. Looking at the study overall: PBMCs, B-cell-depleted T cells, or T cells provided the cDNA or gDNA that made up the material.

TCRdb's table, derived via immunoSEQ multiplex PCR, lists solely in-frame clones and lacks some. Among 150,000 to 200,000 clones listed, roughly 82% were seen once. The CDR3 totals 13 residues. With 0 bases removed from V and 15 bases from J, the gap between germline ends came to 15 bases. The chain employs TRBV12-3 or TRBV12-4 and TRBJ1-5; D may be TRBD1 (6 bases). Sequenced material: PBMCs or T cells enriched from blood (not recorded which). The TCR sequence derives from a woman aged 55-75 years with acute COVID-19. The CDR3 protein is CASSLAGAGARHF. The CDR3 coding sequence is TGTGCCAGCAGTTTAGCGGGGGCGGGGGCTCGGCATTTT.